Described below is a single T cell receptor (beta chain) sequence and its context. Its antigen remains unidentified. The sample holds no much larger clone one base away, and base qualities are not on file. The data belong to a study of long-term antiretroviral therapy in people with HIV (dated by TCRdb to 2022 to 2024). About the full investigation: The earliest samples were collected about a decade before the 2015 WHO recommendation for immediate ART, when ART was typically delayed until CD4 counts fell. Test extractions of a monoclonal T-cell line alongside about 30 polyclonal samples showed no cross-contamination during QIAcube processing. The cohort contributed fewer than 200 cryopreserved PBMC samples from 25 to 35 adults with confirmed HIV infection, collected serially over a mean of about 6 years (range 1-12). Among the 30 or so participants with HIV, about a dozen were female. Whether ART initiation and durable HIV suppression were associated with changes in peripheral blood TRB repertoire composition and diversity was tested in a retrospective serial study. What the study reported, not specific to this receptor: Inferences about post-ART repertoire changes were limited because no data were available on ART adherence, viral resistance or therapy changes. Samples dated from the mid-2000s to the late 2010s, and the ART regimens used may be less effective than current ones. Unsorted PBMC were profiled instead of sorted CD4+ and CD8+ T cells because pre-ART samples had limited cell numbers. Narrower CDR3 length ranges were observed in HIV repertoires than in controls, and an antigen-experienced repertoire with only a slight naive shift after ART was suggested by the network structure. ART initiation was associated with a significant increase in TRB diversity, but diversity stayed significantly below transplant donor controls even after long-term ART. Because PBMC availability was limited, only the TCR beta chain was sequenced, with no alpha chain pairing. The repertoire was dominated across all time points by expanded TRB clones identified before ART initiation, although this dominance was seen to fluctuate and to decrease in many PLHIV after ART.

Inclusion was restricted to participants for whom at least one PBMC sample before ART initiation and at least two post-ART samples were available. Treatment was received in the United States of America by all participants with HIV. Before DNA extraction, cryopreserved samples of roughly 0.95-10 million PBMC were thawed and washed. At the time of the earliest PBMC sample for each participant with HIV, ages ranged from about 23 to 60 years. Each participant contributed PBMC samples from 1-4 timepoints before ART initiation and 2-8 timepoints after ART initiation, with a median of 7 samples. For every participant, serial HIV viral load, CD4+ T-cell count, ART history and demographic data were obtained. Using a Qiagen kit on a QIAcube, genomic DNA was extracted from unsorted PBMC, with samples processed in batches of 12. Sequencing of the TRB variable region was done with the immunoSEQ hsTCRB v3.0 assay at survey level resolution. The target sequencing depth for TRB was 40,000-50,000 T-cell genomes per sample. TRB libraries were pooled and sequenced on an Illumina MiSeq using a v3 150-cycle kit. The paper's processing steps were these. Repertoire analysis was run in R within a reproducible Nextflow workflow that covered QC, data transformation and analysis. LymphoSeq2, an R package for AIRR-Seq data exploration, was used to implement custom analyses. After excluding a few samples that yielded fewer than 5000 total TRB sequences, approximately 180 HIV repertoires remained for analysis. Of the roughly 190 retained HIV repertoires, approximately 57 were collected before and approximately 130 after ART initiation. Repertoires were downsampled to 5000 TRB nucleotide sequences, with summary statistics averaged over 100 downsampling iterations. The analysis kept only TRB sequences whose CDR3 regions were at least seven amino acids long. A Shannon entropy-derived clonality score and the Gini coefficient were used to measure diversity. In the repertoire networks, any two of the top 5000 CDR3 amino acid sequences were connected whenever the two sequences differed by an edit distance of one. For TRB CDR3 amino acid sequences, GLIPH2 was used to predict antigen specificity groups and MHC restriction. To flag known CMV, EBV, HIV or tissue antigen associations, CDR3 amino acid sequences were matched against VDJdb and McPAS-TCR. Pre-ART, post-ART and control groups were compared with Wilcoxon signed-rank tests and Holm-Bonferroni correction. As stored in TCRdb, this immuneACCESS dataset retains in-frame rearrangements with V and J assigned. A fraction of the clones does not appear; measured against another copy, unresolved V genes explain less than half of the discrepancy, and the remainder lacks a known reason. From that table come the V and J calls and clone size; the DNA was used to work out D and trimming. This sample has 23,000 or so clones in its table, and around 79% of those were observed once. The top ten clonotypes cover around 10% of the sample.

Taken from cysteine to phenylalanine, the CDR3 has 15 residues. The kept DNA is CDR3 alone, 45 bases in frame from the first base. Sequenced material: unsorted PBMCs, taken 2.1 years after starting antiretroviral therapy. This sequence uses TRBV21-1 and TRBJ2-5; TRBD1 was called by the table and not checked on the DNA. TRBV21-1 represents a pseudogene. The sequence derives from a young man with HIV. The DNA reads TGTGCCAGCAGCAAAGCCCCAGGGTTCCAAGAGACCCAGTACTTC. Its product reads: CASSKAPGFQETQYF.